Reported below is one TCR beta chain. There is no known antigen for this receptor. There are no base qualities to consult, and no much larger clone falls within one base. The data belong to a study of T cell responses to AZD1222 COVID-19 vaccine (dated by TCRdb to about 2021). Background for the entire study: AZD1222 recipients with second doses at about 4 weeks or about 12 weeks were pooled, because spike-specific TCR depth and breadth did not differ between schedules. A total of 240 or so trial participants underwent TCR sequencing, of whom 207 had received two doses of AZD1222 and some 25 had received two doses of the MenACWY control vaccine. Trial participants were enrolled by age into 18-55, 56-69 and 70-plus year subgroups, with 148, 28 and 57 TCR-sequenced participants respectively.

The CDR3 regions of human TCRbeta chains were analyzed by immunosequencing. The paper's data handling went like this. TCRs in the repertoires were compared against a reference library of SARS-CoV-2-specific TCRs that had been generated with the MIRA antigen-specificity platform. Breadth was defined as the fraction of unique TCRs that were SARS-CoV-2-associated. Depth was defined as the fraction of total T cells that were SARS-CoV-2-associated. Using the MIRA data, each spike-specific TCR was mapped to the spike region that the TCR reacts to and placed in a CD4 or CD8 class. Log10-transformed breadth and depth values were compared by one-way ANOVA with Sidak's multiple comparisons tests. TCRdb took this table from immuneACCESS and kept in-frame rearrangements with V and J called. Such tables lack part of the clones; where checked against another copy, unresolved V genes explain under half of the gap, and the rest is unexplained. The V and J calls and clone size are taken from that table; D and trimming were inferred from the DNA. This sample gives approximately 170,000 clones in total; 80% to 90% of them show up just once. The ten largest clones capture approximately 7.2% of the sample.

The germline V gene supplies CDR1 ENHRY and CDR2 SYGVKD. The trim is 6 bases for V and 3 bases for J, with a gap of 12 bases between the germline ends. Counted from cysteine to phenylalanine, this CDR3 has 13 amino acids. Just the 39-base CDR3 DNA is kept, in frame starting at base 1. What the research found in general, with its limitations: After two AZD1222 doses, spike-specific TCR breadth and depth were significantly higher than at day 0 and than in MenACWY recipients. Most participants were white British and females outnumbered males, and the authors suggested that clonal diversity may have been underestimated. Reportedly, close to half of the unique spike-specific TCRs recognized epitopes lying outside the regions that are mutated in the B.1.351 and B.1.1.7 variants. Because no day 14 peak-response samples were available, the repertoires could be characterized only after the peak T cell response. The 56-69-year group was small, and its depth increase did not reach significance, likely because of low power. Conclusions about previously exposed vaccinees are limited, since just six AZD1222 recipients were seropositive for SARS-CoV-2 at baseline. The vaccine-associated CD4 TCRs covered the entire spike protein, and the dominant responses fell in regions 160-218 and 743-854.

What this sample's time point label stands for: baseline before first vaccination. The vaccinee samples were drawn from two UK trials, COV001 and COV002, one of which was a single-blind randomized controlled phase 2/3 trial testing AZD1222 (ChAdOx1 nCoV-19) in healthy adults. Trial participant PBMC samples were collected at day 0 and day 28 after the second dose for TCRbeta chain sequencing. The sequences come from peripheral blood, collected on day 0 of AZD1222 vaccination. The chain is made from TRBV10-3 and TRBJ2-7; D gene: possibly TRBD1, on 5 matching bases. This TCR was recovered from an adult in good health. The CDR3 region: CAISDSVLYEQYF. The nucleotide sequence is TGTGCCATCAGCGACAGCGTCCTCTACGAGCAGTACTTC.